These T cell receptor beta chains were read from a single sample in a study of shared clonotypes between healthy human individuals. Clones were sequenced by immunoSEQ multiplex PCR, and TCRdb holds only the in-frame ones, with some missing. The data show fewer than 850,000 clones, around 90% seen once. Sequencing was carried out using memory CD8+ T cells from PBMCs. Receptors originate from a man aged 18 to 29 in good health. Some clones in this sample may be carry-over from other donors' samples. CDR3s include the opening cysteine and the closing phenylalanine or tryptophan. The order of the fields is V gene, clone size, J gene, D gene, CDR3 protein, CDR3 DNA. A D gene is named only where the DNA matches it firmly. Clone sizes are given selectively: once, few, many, or a class where the clone is expanded.

v_call: TRBV10-3
clone_size: -
j_call: TRBJ1-1
d_call: -
cdr3_aa: CAISSANTEAFF
cdr3_nt: TGTGCCATCAGTAGCGCGAACACTGAAGCTTTCTTT

v_call: TRBV5-4
clone_size: -
j_call: TRBJ1-3
d_call: -
cdr3_aa: CASSLGRGISGNTIYF
cdr3_nt: TGTGCCAGCAGCCTCGGAAGGGGAATTTCAGGAAACACCATATATTTT

v_call: TRBV27
clone_size: -
j_call: TRBJ2-2
d_call: TRBD2
cdr3_aa: CASSPREGRRELFF
cdr3_nt: TGTGCCAGCAGTCCTCGGGAGGGCCGGAGGGAGCTGTTTTTT

v_call: TRBV4-3
clone_size: -
j_call: TRBJ1-5
d_call: -
cdr3_aa: CASSQSSSSGPQHF
cdr3_nt: TGCGCCAGCAGCCAATCCTCTTCCAGTGGGCCCCAGCATTTT

v_call: TRBV27
clone_size: -
j_call: TRBJ1-1
d_call: -
cdr3_aa: CASSGGLEAFF
cdr3_nt: TGTGCCAGCAGTGGGGGGCTCGAAGCTTTCTTT

v_call: TRBV6-1
clone_size: -
j_call: TRBJ1-5
d_call: -
cdr3_aa: CASSALLGQPQHF
cdr3_nt: TGTGCCAGCAGTGCTTTGCTGGGACAGCCCCAGCATTTT

v_call: TRBV9
clone_size: -
j_call: TRBJ1-1
d_call: -
cdr3_aa: CASSPGKNTEAFF
cdr3_nt: TGTGCCAGCAGCCCAGGGAAGAACACTGAAGCTTTCTTT

v_call: TRBV7-2
clone_size: -
j_call: TRBJ2-3
d_call: -
cdr3_aa: CASSHGTANTDTQYF
cdr3_nt: TGTGCCAGCAGCCACGGGACGGCGAACACAGATACGCAGTATTTT

v_call: TRBV6-4
clone_size: few
j_call: TRBJ2-2
d_call: TRBD2
cdr3_aa: CASSDQREGLGGELFF
cdr3_nt: TGTGCCAGCAGTGACCAGCGGGAGGGCCTCGGCGGGGAGCTGTTTTTT

v_call: TRBV15
clone_size: -
j_call: TRBJ2-7
d_call: -
cdr3_aa: CATSREAGTPYEQYF
cdr3_nt: TGTGCCACCAGCAGAGAAGCAGGGACCCCCTACGAGCAGTACTTC

v_call: TRBV4-2
clone_size: few
j_call: TRBJ2-3
d_call: TRBD2
cdr3_aa: CASSQDSGRTTDTQYF
cdr3_nt: TGTGCCAGCAGCCAAGATAGCGGGAGGACCACAGATACGCAGTATTTT

v_call: TRBV25-1
clone_size: -
j_call: TRBJ2-7
d_call: -
cdr3_aa: CASSAGRYYEQYF
cdr3_nt: TGTGCCAGCAGTGCAGGGAGGTACTACGAGCAGTACTTC

v_call: TRBV4-3
clone_size: -
j_call: TRBJ2-2
d_call: TRBD2
cdr3_aa: CASSQGLAGDTGELFF
cdr3_nt: TGCGCCAGCAGCCAAGGGCTAGCGGGAGACACCGGGGAGCTGTTTTTT

v_call: TRBV27
clone_size: -
j_call: TRBJ1-1
d_call: TRBD1
cdr3_aa: CASTPTGGATEAFF
cdr3_nt: TGTGCCAGCACACCTACAGGGGGCGCAACTGAAGCTTTCTTT

v_call: TRBV2
clone_size: -
j_call: TRBJ1-2
d_call: TRBD1
cdr3_aa: CASAHGQELYADYTF
cdr3_nt: TGTGCCAGCGCCCACGGACAGGAGCTCTATGCGGACTACACCTTC

v_call: TRBV27
clone_size: -
j_call: TRBJ2-3
d_call: TRBD2
cdr3_aa: CASSILGLAGDPDTQYF
cdr3_nt: TGTGCCAGCAGTATCCTGGGACTAGCGGGAGATCCAGATACGCAGTATTTT

v_call: TRBV27
clone_size: -
j_call: TRBJ2-7
d_call: -
cdr3_aa: CASSFSRPSAYEQYF
cdr3_nt: TGTGCCAGCAGTTTTAGTCGGCCCAGCGCGTACGAGCAGTACTTC

v_call: TRBV5-6
clone_size: -
j_call: TRBJ1-2
d_call: -
cdr3_aa: CASSPGFDYGYTF
cdr3_nt: TGTGCCAGCAGCCCCGGGTTCGACTATGGCTACACCTTC

v_call: TRBV6-5
clone_size: -
j_call: TRBJ2-7
d_call: -
cdr3_aa: CASSSPFAGTYEQYF
cdr3_nt: TGTGCCAGCAGTTCCCCCTTCGCGGGCACCTACGAGCAGTACTTC

v_call: TRBV7-6
clone_size: -
j_call: TRBJ2-7
d_call: -
cdr3_aa: CASSLAGPNEQYF
cdr3_nt: TGTGCCAGCAGCTTAGCAGGTCCTAACGAGCAGTACTTC

v_call: TRBV27
clone_size: few
j_call: TRBJ1-2
d_call: -
cdr3_aa: CASLGEGNYGYTF
cdr3_nt: TGTGCCAGCCTCGGGGAGGGAAACTATGGCTACACCTTC

v_call: TRBV28
clone_size: -
j_call: TRBJ1-1
d_call: -
cdr3_aa: CASSLLTERNTEAFF
cdr3_nt: TGTGCCAGCAGTTTATTAACGGAACGAAACACTGAAGCTTTCTTT

v_call: TRBV7-2
clone_size: -
j_call: TRBJ2-7
d_call: -
cdr3_aa: CASSLAPWGEQYF
cdr3_nt: TGTGCCAGCAGCTTAGCCCCTTGGGGGGAGCAGTACTTC

v_call: TRBV27
clone_size: -
j_call: TRBJ1-5
d_call: -
cdr3_aa: CASSLSKGNQPQHF
cdr3_nt: TGTGCCAGCAGTTTAAGTAAGGGTAATCAGCCCCAGCATTTT

v_call: TRBV15
clone_size: -
j_call: TRBJ2-3
d_call: TRBD1
cdr3_aa: CATSSHNRGPDTQYF
cdr3_nt: TGTGCCACCAGCAGTCACAACAGGGGGCCAGATACGCAGTATTTT

v_call: TRBV9
clone_size: -
j_call: TRBJ2-7
d_call: TRBD1
cdr3_aa: CASSVARTGEEQYF
cdr3_nt: TGTGCCAGCAGCGTAGCTCGGACAGGGGAAGAGCAGTACTTC

v_call: TRBV4-1
clone_size: -
j_call: TRBJ1-1
d_call: TRBD1
cdr3_aa: CASSQEQGVTEAFF
cdr3_nt: TGCGCCAGCAGCCAAGAACAGGGGGTCACTGAAGCTTTCTTT

v_call: TRBV10-3
clone_size: -
j_call: TRBJ2-7
d_call: -
cdr3_aa: CAISPDGSYEQYF
cdr3_nt: TGTGCCATCAGTCCTGACGGGTCCTACGAGCAGTACTTC